The 7 T cell receptor beta chains presented below share a single source sample, sequenced in a study of beta chain features in type 1 diabetes. For these TCRs, the target antigens are not known. Expressed TCRB transcripts were sequenced after all isolated RNA was converted to cDNA. Sequencing was performed with immunoSEQ multiplex PCR; in TCRdb, only in-frame clones are kept and a portion is missing. The sample carries around 250,000 clones, roughly an eighth recorded once. Study-level points and caveats: Significant though moderate, a shortening of TCRB CDR3s appeared in all four CD4+ subsets of Type 1 diabetes patients.

The sequenced material came from naive CD4+ T cells from blood. Source of these receptors: a man under 40 with type 1 diabetes.

A few counts support this clone. V and J are TRBV2 and TRBJ2-1; TRBD2 aligns across 10 bases. V lost 7 bases, J lost 7 bases, and 10 bases stayed unmatched. Germline V lookup: CDR1 SNHLY, CDR2 FYNNEI. This CDR3 has 15 residues. The CDR3 bases are TGTGCCAGCACCGAGGGGCCTAGCGGGAGTAATGAGCAGTTCTTC. Amino acids: CASTEGPSGSNEQFF.

A few counts support this clone. The same CDR3 can be traced to other DNA sequences in this sample. V and J are TRBV18 and TRBJ2-6; the D is unclear. This CDR3 is built from 15 residues. V was shortened by 3 bases and J by 0 bases, with 6 bases between the two germline ends. Germline lookup yields CDR1 KGHSH and CDR2 LQKENI. The CDR3 nucleotides read TGTGCCAGCTCACCCGTGAGCTCTGGGGCCAACGTCCTGACTTTC. Translation gives CASSPVSSGANVLTF.

This chain links TRBV7-2 with TRBJ2-1; weak D call: TRBD2 (6 bases). The CDR3 spans 15 residues. CDR1 and CDR2 from the germline V gene are SGHTA and FQGNSA. The ends were cut back, 3 bases at V and 10 bases at J, with 19 bases in the middle. The DNA of the CDR3 is TGTGCCAGCAGCTTTGATTCGGGTGCGGGACGGGAGCAGTTCTTC. Amino acids: CASSFDSGAGREQFF.

This sequence joins TRBV5-1 and TRBJ2-3, with 8 bases lining up with TRBD1. The CDR3 consists of 14 residues. Unmatched junction bases numbered 6, after V lost 4 bases and J lost 5 bases. Germline-derived CDR1 and CDR2 are SGHRS and YFSETQ. The CDR3 sequence: CASSHGQGVDTQYF. The CDR3 coding sequence is TGCGCCAGCAGCCACGGACAGGGCGTAGATACGCAGTATTTT.

This clone was counted between two and nine times. The chain is built from TRBV7-9 and TRBJ2-1, with TRBD2 identical over 13 bases. The CDR3 has 15 residues. Germline loops: CDR1 SEHNR, CDR2 FQNEAQ (reference sequence). J gave up 9 bases and V 5 bases, and 7 bases lay outside the gene matches. CDR3 coding DNA: TGTGCCAGCAGCCGTGGACTAGCGGGAGTGGGTGAGCAGTTCTTC. Its protein is CASSRGLAGVGEQFF.

The chain carries TRBV18 and TRBJ1-1, with TRBD1 identical over 8 bases. CDR1 and CDR2 from the germline V gene are KGHSH and LQKENI. The ends lost 4 bases at V and 6 bases at J; junction bases unmatched: 4. This CDR3 region has 13 residues. Here the CDR3 reads CASSLWDRPEAFF. CDR3 DNA sequence: TGTGCCAGCTCACTATGGGACAGGCCTGAAGCTTTCTTT. The whole variable domain, filled in from reference TRBV18 and TRBJ1-1, reads NAGVMQNPRHLVRRRGQEARLRCSPMKGHSHVYWYRQLPEEGLKFMVYLQKENIIDESGMPKERFSAEFPKEGPSILRIQQVVRGDSAAYFCASSLWDRPEAFFGQGTRLTVV.

The chain uses TRBV28 and TRBJ2-7; 7 bases align to TRBD2. The V segment lost 6 bases and the J segment 5 bases; nucleotides outside the gene matches: 4. From germline, CDR1 is MDHEN and CDR2 SYDVKM. The CDR3 covers 12 residues. The CDR3 nucleotides are TGTGCCAGCAGCACTAGCGCCCACGAGCAGTACTTC. This gives the protein CASSTSAHEQYF.